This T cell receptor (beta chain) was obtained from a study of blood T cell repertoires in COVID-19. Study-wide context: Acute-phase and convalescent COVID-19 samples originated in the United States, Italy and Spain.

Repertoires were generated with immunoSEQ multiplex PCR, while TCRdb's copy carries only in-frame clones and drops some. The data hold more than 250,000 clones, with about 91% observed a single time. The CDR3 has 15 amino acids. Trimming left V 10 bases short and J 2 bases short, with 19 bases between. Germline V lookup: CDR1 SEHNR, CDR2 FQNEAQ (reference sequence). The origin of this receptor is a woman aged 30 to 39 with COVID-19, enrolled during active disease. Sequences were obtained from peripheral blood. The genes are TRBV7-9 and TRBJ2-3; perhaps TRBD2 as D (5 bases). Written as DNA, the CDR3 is TGTGCCACAAGCCTCCTTGGGAGCGACACAGATACGCAGTATTTT. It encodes CATSLLGSDTDTQYF.